This T cell receptor beta chain emerged from a study of tumor-infiltrating lymphocytes in primary liver carcinoma. Study-wide points: For tumor-adjacent and tumor-blood pairs, overlap was less than that seen for tumor region pairs.

Synthesis of TCR beta cDNA was carried out from 500 ng total RNA with a constant-region primer. Three nested multiplex PCR rounds, a slightly modified ARM-PCR method, built the TCR beta libraries. One entry per CDR3 protein results from TCRdb running MiXCR on the multiplex PCR reads. Of approximately 330,000 distinct CDR3 sequences listed, about 61% are singletons. Worth noting for this clonotype: The antigen remains unidentified. At one end, the junction sequence differs from germline, possibly due to a read error.

The researchers obtained blood RNA from unsorted whole blood and also extracted germline DNA. Sequencing was done on a sample of peripheral blood. The TCR comes from a man aged 35-49 years with primary liver carcinoma and hepatitis B virus infection.

CDR3 nucleotide sequence: TGTACCAGCGGGGGACTTGCGGTGACCTGGGAGCTGTTTTTT. Protein: CTSGGLAVTWELFF. The rearrangement links TRBV6-1 to TRBJ2-2; 8 bases are shared with TRBD2. Germline assignment: CDR1 MNHNS and CDR2 SASEGT. The CDR3 has 14 amino acids.